These 22 T cell receptor beta chains originate from one sample sequenced in a study of blood T cells in healthy people across ages. Primers used in a second PCR of roughly 7 to 11 cycles were a sample-barcoded 5' primer and a J-beta primer mix. TCRdb processed the 5' RACE reads anew with MiXCR; each CDR3 protein has one entry. The table lists 630,000 or so distinct CDR3 sequences, less than 40% of them singletons. The sequenced sample was blood. The receptors derive from a woman older than 75 in good health.

Many counts were recorded for this clonotype. The chain joins TRBV12-3 or TRBV12-4 to TRBJ2-6, with 11 bases fitting TRBD1. The CDR3 has 17 amino acids. After removal of 5 bases from V and 4 bases from J, the junction contained 7 bases not matched to a gene. The CDR3 loop reads CASSPRTGGSGANVLTF. CDR3 DNA sequence: TGTGCCAGCAGTCCCCGGACAGGGGGCTCCGGGGCCAACGTCCTGACTTTC.

Details on this clonotype: This may be a read error, as it is one base from a much larger clone. The chain is built from TRBV5-1 and TRBJ1-2, with D perhaps matching TRBD1 (6 bases). This CDR3 has 14 residues. The V gene's germline CDR1 is SGHRS and CDR2 YFSETQ. The CDR3 sequence is CVSGTPGAQYGYTF. The CDR3 bases are TGCGTCAGCGGCACACCAGGGGCACAATATGGCTACACCTTC.

The CDR3 reads CSVGIPNTEAFF. The CDR3 DNA reads as TGCAGCGTTGGGATCCCGAACACTGAAGCTTTCTTT. The J gene is TRBJ1-1, the V gene TRBV29-1; D call uncertain. Trimming left V 4 bases short and J 1 base short, with 7 bases between. Germline CDR1 reads SQVTM; CDR2 reads ANQGSEA. The CDR3 has 12 amino acids.

This clonotype came up many times. The chain employs TRBV18 and TRBJ2-7, with 8 positions matching TRBD1. The CDR3 totals 14 residues. CDR1 KGHSH and CDR2 LQKENI come from the germline V gene. V lost 6 bases and J lost 2; bases outside the gene matches: 6. The CDR3 bases are TGTGCCAGCTCCCCTCAGGGGGCTACCTACGAGCAGTACTTC. This gives the protein CASSPQGATYEQYF.

This clonotype was found many times. The chain has TRBV6-5 and TRBJ2-3, with 7 bases identical to TRBD1. The CDR3 runs 12 residues. V shed 7 bases and J 4 bases; nucleotides not matched to a gene: 2. Germline V gene sequence: CDR1 MNHEY, CDR2 SVGAGI. The CDR3 bases are TGTGCCAGCAAGGGGACAGCAGATACGCAGTATTTT. Residues: CASKGTADTQYF.

This clonotype came up many times. J is TRBJ2-5 and V is TRBV11-2; D is unresolved. CDR1 and CDR2 from the germline V gene are SGHAT and FQNNGV. V was trimmed by 5 bases and J by 5 bases, leaving 24 bases between them. The CDR3 is 17 residues long. For the CDR3, the DNA is TGTGCCAGCAGCATTTACCCTCGGCTGGGTTTGAGGGAGACCCAGTACTTC. This encodes CASSIYPRLGLRETQYF.

The chain links TRBV20-1 to TRBJ1-5; 7 bases align to TRBD1. The CDR3 totals 14 residues. V was pared by 6 bases and J by 5 bases, with 10 bases of the junction left unmatched. Germline CDR1 DFQATT, CDR2 SNEGSKA (reference sequence). CDR3 sequence reads: CSANNRGPDQPQHF. The CDR3 nucleotides are TGCAGTGCAAATAACAGGGGCCCCGATCAGCCCCAGCATTTT.

This clonotype was counted many times. This chain links TRBV5-1 with TRBJ2-7; D possibly corresponds to TRBD2 (6 bases). CDR3 length equals 14 residues. The V end lost 0 bases, the J end lost 7 bases, and 14 bases lay between the germline ends. From germline, CDR1 is SGHRS and CDR2 YFSETQ. The CDR3 is CASSLDPLAGEQYF. For the CDR3, the DNA is TGCGCCAGCAGCTTGGATCCCCTGGCGGGGGAGCAGTACTTC.

The chain links TRBV6-2 or TRBV6-3 to TRBJ1-6; no definite D call. Germline V gives CDR1 MNHEY, CDR2 SVGEGT. Trimming cost V 2 bases and J 9 bases, with 11 bases left between them. The CDR3 runs to 14 residues. The DNA for the CDR3 is TGTGCCAGCAGTTACGAGTGGGGAATTTCACCCCTCCACTTT. Its protein is CASSYEWGISPLHF.

This chain uses TRBV7-2 with TRBJ2-1, with D possibly TRBD2 on 5 matching bases. V shed 6 bases and J shed 11 bases, with 14 bases lying between them. Germline loops: CDR1 SGHTA, CDR2 FQGNSA. The CDR3 extends over 12 amino acids. This CDR3 is CASRLAEGKQFF. Here the CDR3 DNA reads TGTGCCAGCAGGCTGGCTGAGGGAAAGCAGTTCTTC.

The chain carries TRBV7-3 and TRBJ1-1; 7 bases are a match to TRBD1. V lost 5 bases and J lost 6; bases outside the gene matches: 6. CDR1 SGHTA and CDR2 FQGTGA come from the germline V gene. The CDR3 is 13 residues long. The CDR3 nucleotides are TGTGCCAGCAGCCCCACAGGGGTCGCTGAAGCTTTCTTT. This gives the protein CASSPTGVAEAFF.

This clonotype has a handful of counts. V usage is TRBV30 and J usage is TRBJ2-7; TRBD2 aligns across 11 bases. Germline assignment: CDR1 GTSNPN and CDR2 SVGIG (reference sequence). V lost 3 bases and J lost 2; bases outside the gene matches: 3. CDR3 size: 14 residues. CDR3 loop: CAWRPSGGPYEQYF. In DNA, the CDR3 is TGTGCCTGGAGACCTAGCGGGGGGCCCTACGAGCAGTACTTC.

This clonotype was found a few times. A read error may explain this, as a much larger clone is one base away. The gene calls are TRBV20-1 and TRBJ2-5, with TRBD2 identical over 9 bases. The germline V gene encodes CDR1 DFQATT and CDR2 SNEGSKA (reference sequence). This CDR3 is 18 amino acids long. This CDR3 is CSAREVKAGLAGEEAQYF. CDR3 bases: TGCAGTGCTAGAGAAGTTAAAGCCGGGTTAGCGGGGGAAGAGGCCCAGTACTTC.

This clonotype showed up many times. CDR3 loop: CASSLRAGAGYTF. In DNA, the CDR3 is TGCGCCAGCAGCTTGAGGGCGGGGGCAGGCTACACCTTC. The chain recombines TRBV5-1 with TRBJ1-2, with a possible D match to TRBD1 (6 bases). Germline CDR1 and CDR2: SGHRS and YFSETQ. Trimming removed 1 base at V and 8 bases at J, with 12 bases between. This CDR3 contains 13 residues.

In this sample, this clonotype turned up many times. The chain uses TRBV6-5 and TRBJ1-4, with a tentative D call TRBD1 (5 bases). Trimming took off 2 bases at V and 0 bases at J, with 16 bases between the two ends. This CDR3 has 18 amino acids. Germline CDR1 and CDR2: MNHEY and SVGAGI. CDR3 coding DNA: TGTGCCAGCAGTTACCAACTGCCGGTACAGGCAACTAATGAAAAACTGTTTTTT. Protein product: CASSYQLPVQATNEKLFF.

This clonotype was detected a few times. Just one base apart from a much larger clone, this may be a read error. V and J are TRBV6-6 and TRBJ2-1; D unclear. The DNA end favors TRBJ2-7, so the J call may be wrong. CDR1 is MNHNY and CDR2 is SVGAGI in the germline V gene (reference sequence). CDR3 size: 15 residues. The CDR3 DNA sequence: TGTGCCAGCAGTCAAACACTGAGCTCCTACAATGAGCAGTACTTC. Translated, it gives CASSQTLSSYNEQYF.

This clonotype was recorded many times. This chain uses TRBV5-1 with TRBJ1-2; the match to TRBD1 covers 8 bases. Germline CDR1 is SGHRS and CDR2 is YFSETQ. The V segment lost 0 bases and the J segment 5 bases; nucleotides outside the gene matches: 12. The CDR3 has 17 residues. CDR3 protein: CASSLAVSDRGPYGYTF. The CDR3 bases are TGCGCCAGCAGCTTGGCCGTAAGCGACAGGGGACCGTATGGCTACACCTTC.

The chain has TRBV12-5 and TRBJ1-1, with D unclear. V was clipped by 2 bases and J by 5 bases, with 6 bases between them. The V gene's germline CDR1 is LGHNT and CDR2 FRNRAP. The CDR3 sequence is 12 residues long. The CDR3 region is CASGLLGTEAFF. DNA for the CDR3: TGTGCTAGTGGTTTGCTGGGGACTGAAGCTTTCTTT.

This clonotype was recorded a few times. A much more abundant neighbour one base away suggests this may be a read error. V gene TRBV6-5 combines with J gene TRBJ2-1; D possibly corresponds to TRBD2 (6 bases). The CDR3 is 14 amino acids. V lost 6 bases, J lost 13 bases, and 22 bases lay in between. Germline CDR1 MNHEY, CDR2 SVGAGI. CDR3 loop: CASRRGLPQETQFF. The CDR3 region has the DNA TGTGCCAGCAGGAGGGGACTCCCTCAAGAGACCCAGTTCTTC.

Comments on this clonotype: Its ends do not fully match the called genes, so a read error is possible. The chain uses TRBV20-1 and TRBJ2-7, with TRBD1 matching 8 bases. The tail of the sequence fits TRBJ2-5 better, so the J call may be wrong. In germline, CDR1 is DFQATT, CDR2 SNEGSKA (reference sequence). This CDR3 has 14 amino acids. CDR3 sequence: CSTRDLRGRETQYF. In DNA form, the CDR3 reads TGCAGTACTAGAGACCTCAGGGGGCGAGAGACCCAGTACTTC.

The CDR3 DNA sequence: TGTGCCAGCAGCTTACAGTATAGCACAGATACGCAGTATTTT. It is translated as CASSLQYSTDTQYF. This sequence joins TRBV11-2 and TRBJ2-3; unclear D gene. V was pared by 2 bases and J by 0 bases, with 6 bases between. The CDR3 is 14 residues long. Per the germline V gene, CDR1 is SGHAT and CDR2 is FQNNGV.

A note on this clonotype: This may stem from a read error, because a much larger clone lies one nucleotide away. The gene calls are TRBV20-1 and TRBJ2-7; D gene uncertain. The length of the CDR3 is 13 residues. CDR1 and CDR2 from the germline V gene are DFQATT and SNEGSKA (reference sequence). The V gene lost 6 bases and the J gene lost 10 bases, with 22 bases spanning the gap. The CDR3 loop reads CSAVLDRARIQYF. CDR3 coding DNA: TGCAGTGCGGTCCTGGACCGGGCGAGGATCCAGTACTTC.